The rows below give T cell receptor beta chains drawn from one sample of a study of OX40 agonist ivuxolimab in advanced cancers. Assay used: immunoSEQ multiplex PCR; TCRdb lists only in-frame clones, some missing. The sample lists some 46,000 clones, about 89% occurring once. The sample was CD4+ or CD8+ T cells sorted from blood, taken in a trial of the OX40 agonist ivuxolimab. Receptors originate from an adult with an advanced solid tumor such as melanoma, head and neck, liver or kidney cancer. The CDR3 runs from the conserved cysteine through the conserved F or W.

j_gene | v_gene | CDR3aa
TRBJ2-1 | TRBV27 | CASSLGGPYNEQFF
TRBJ2-7 | TRBV5-5 | CASSRDASFGEQYF
TRBJ2-1 | TRBV25-1 | CASRARGIADYNEQFF
TRBJ2-1 | TRBV29-1 | CSVQNNEQFF
TRBJ1-1 | TRBV5-5 | CASSATANTEAFF
TRBJ2-7 | TRBV29-1 | CSVEEDRGYSYEQYF
TRBJ2-1 | TRBV11-2 | CASSPHLAESSYNEQFF
TRBJ1-5 | TRBV7-9 | CASSSLGQGEQPQHF
TRBJ2-7 | TRBV19 | CATKARQGYSYEQYF
TRBJ1-1 | TRBV4-3 | CASSQDFDTLNTEAFF
TRBJ2-5 | TRBV5-1 | CASSFPQVETQYF
TRBJ2-1 | TRBV7-3 | CASSGGTGPSSYNEQFF
TRBJ1-5 | TRBV27 | CASSQYSGIVDQPQHF
TRBJ2-1 | TRBV7-2 | CASSLSSGGAFDEQFF
TRBJ1-2 | TRBV7-3 | CASSPPETGAGYTF
TRBJ1-2 | TRBV19 | CASSIAAGGSDGYTF
TRBJ2-5 | TRBV11-2 | CASSLLGETQYF
TRBJ2-7 | TRBV29-1 | CSVEFLDSDSYEQYF
TRBJ2-7 | TRBV19 | CASSRRDLHPFEQYF
TRBJ1-2 | TRBV7-8 | CASSEGYSPVGYTF
TRBJ1-4 | TRBV9 | CASSPGQATNEKLFF
TRBJ2-1 | TRBV6-5 | CASSYSNNEQFF
TRBJ1-1 | TRBV27 | CASSFGTGVMNTEAFF
TRBJ1-1 | TRBV5-8 | CASNPRQGANTEAFF
TRBJ1-4 | TRBV13 | CASSYRGNNEKLFF
TRBJ2-3 | TRBV29-1 | CSVGNPASTDTQYF